This T cell receptor (beta chain) derives from a study of blood T cell repertoires in COVID-19. Study information: In each case, the material was cDNA or gDNA derived from T cells, B-cell-depleted T cells, or PBMCs.

Per the germline V gene, CDR1 is SGHRS and CDR2 is YFSETQ. Unmatched junction bases numbered 5, after V lost 6 bases and J lost 2 bases. The length of the CDR3 is 14 residues. Using immunoSEQ multiplex PCR, the repertoire was profiled, and TCRdb retains in-frame clones only, with some absent. In the table there are 190,000 or so clones, approximately 90% of which are singletons. J is TRBJ1-2 and V is TRBV5-1; TRBD1 matches at 9 bases. This TCR was sampled from a woman in her twenties or thirties who had recovered from COVID-19. The sample consisted of PBMCs or T cells enriched from blood (not recorded which). This CDR3 is CASTLDRGNYGYTF. CDR3 coding DNA: TGCGCCAGCACCCTAGACAGGGGGAACTATGGCTACACCTTC.